What follows is one T cell receptor (beta chain) and its context. The target antigen is unknown. This sample is part of a study of Ad26.COV2.S vaccination and SARS-CoV-2 variants. At the level of the study: Of the COV1001 trial arms, the Ad26.COV2.S arm included the donor. Each vaccinee took Ad26.COV2.S intramuscularly, once or twice 56 days apart.

Profiled with immunoSEQ multiplex PCR; TCRdb holds only in-frame clones, not every one. The profile shows 300,000 to 350,000 clones, 90% of them singletons. The treatment here: 15 to 20 received Ad26.COV2.S at low or high dose, single or two shots; 5 received placebo; per-sample allocation not given. At day 63 after the first vaccine or placebo injection, samples were drawn. What was given as vaccine was an Ad26 vector encoding Wuhan-strain SARS-CoV-2 spike. CDR1 and CDR2 (germline): LNHDA, SQIVND (reference sequence). The CDR3 is 15 residues long. V was shortened by 3 bases and J by 4 bases, with 10 bases between the two germline ends. Notes on the study in general: The authors reported substantial breadth in spike-specific CD8+ and CD4+ T cell responses after vaccination.

This chain connects TRBV19 to TRBJ1-6; the D gene is possibly TRBD1 (5 bases). This specimen was peripheral blood, taken in a trial of Ad26.COV2.S vaccine versus placebo. This clonotype originated in a person aged 18 to 59 who received the Ad26.COV2.S COVID-19 vaccine or a placebo. CDR3 sequence reads: CASSMGLGYNSPLHF. CDR3 bases: TGTGCCAGTAGTATGGGGCTTGGATATAATTCACCCCTCCACTTT. The full variable domain, rest sourced from reference TRBV19 and TRBJ1-6, is DGGITQSPKYLFRKEGQNVTLSCEQNLNHDAMYWYRQDPGQGLRLIYYSQIVNDFQKGDIAEGYSVSREKKESFPLTVTSAQKNPTAFYLCASSMGLGYNSPLHFGNGTRLTVT.